Sequencing of this TCR beta chain was carried out in a study of cytotoxic CD8 clonotypes in ibrutinib-treated CLL. The wider study: Samples showed on average 255,043 productive templates and about 100,000 productive rearrangements.

V was clipped by 4 bases and J by 4 bases, with 7 bases between them. This CDR3 has 11 residues. The germline CDR1 and CDR2 sequences are SQVTM and ANQGSEA. Of note for this clone: The antigen is unknown.

Some clones are missing from TCRdb's copy, which holds only in-frame ones; the method was immunoSEQ multiplex PCR. The sample lists 40,000 to 50,000 clones, around 60% occurring once. Points from the study as a whole: Sustained-remission patients were sampled at one set of times and progressing patients at different ones. Under treatment, the uncommon public clonotypes either contracted or remained stable.

For TCR beta libraries, approximately 2 micrograms of genomic DNA were obtained from cryopreserved PBMCs. This chain uses TRBV29-1 with TRBJ1-2; unclear D gene. Sequencing used PBMCs, obtained after 24 months of ibrutinib treatment. The sequence was obtained from a human donor with chronic lymphocytic leukemia. The CDR3 DNA sequence: TGCAGCGTTGTAGATCCCTATGGCTACACCTTC. This translates into CSVVDPYGYTF.